One and the same sample provided the 17 T cell receptor beta chains below, sequenced in a study of technical replicates of blood from a few donors. Clones were sequenced by immunoSEQ multiplex PCR, and TCRdb holds only the in-frame ones, with some missing. Here the sample spans about 50,000 clones, around 95% being singletons. Sequencing was carried out using T cells isolated from PBMCs. All receptors come from a human donor in good health.

This chain links TRBV27 with TRBJ2-3; TRBD1 aligns across 9 bases. Germline values: CDR1 MNHEY, CDR2 SMNVEV (reference sequence). V was pared by 5 bases and J by 5 bases, with 8 bases of the junction left unmatched. The CDR3 has 15 amino acids. The CDR3 protein is CASSPLMGQGDTQYF. CDR3 coding DNA: TGTGCCAGCAGTCCCCTTATGGGACAGGGAGATACGCAGTATTTT.

V gene TRBV2 combines with J gene TRBJ1-1; D is uncertain. The CDR3 sequence is 13 residues long. CDR1 and CDR2 from the germline V gene are SNHLY and FYNNEI. V lost 7 bases and J lost 7, with 16 bases in between. This chain's CDR3 is CASMSETPNEAFF. Here the CDR3 DNA reads TGTGCCAGCATGTCAGAGACACCGAATGAAGCTTTCTTT.

This clone appeared a single time. The rearrangement joins TRBV9 to TRBJ2-7, with D possibly matching TRBD2 (5 bases). Deletions cut 4 bases from V and 0 bases from J, with 14 bases between. This CDR3 contains 15 residues. Germline values: CDR1 SGDLS, CDR2 YYNGEE. The DNA of the CDR3 is TGTGCCAGCAGCACGGGGAGAGGACCCTCCTACGAGCAGTACTTC. Translation gives CASSTGRGPSYEQYF. The complete variable domain, with remaining parts taken from reference TRBV9 and TRBJ2-7, reads DSGVTQTPKHLITATGQRVTLRCSPRSGDLSVYWYQQSLDQGLQFLIQYYNGEERAKGNILERFSAQQFPDLHSELNLSSLELGDSALYFCASSTGRGPSYEQYFGPGTRLTVT.

The chain recombines TRBV9 with TRBJ2-3; D perhaps matches TRBD2 (6 bases). This CDR3 has 15 amino acids. Germline lookup yields CDR1 SGDLS and CDR2 YYNGEE. Trimming took off 2 bases at V and 0 bases at J, with 10 bases between the two ends. As DNA, the CDR3 is TGTGCCAGCAGCGTCTCCGGGACTAGCACAGATACGCAGTATTTT. Translated: CASSVSGTSTDTQYF.

This clone occurred once. This chain joins TRBV25-1 and TRBJ1-2; D might be TRBD1 (6 bases). V was pared by 5 bases and J by 4 bases, with 11 bases between. The CDR3 sequence is 13 residues long. Germline lookup yields CDR1 MGHDK and CDR2 SYGVNS. The CDR3 loop is CASSPGASYGYTF. CDR3 nucleotides: TGTGCCAGCAGTCCAGGGGCGAGCTATGGCTACACCTTC.

The gene calls are TRBV27 and TRBJ1-5; 7 positions match TRBD1. The germline CDR1 and CDR2 sequences are MNHEY and SMNVEV (reference sequence). The CDR3 spans 14 residues. With V trimmed by 5 bases and J by 10 bases, 11 bases remained unmatched. The CDR3 nucleotides read TGTGCCAGCAGTCTAAACAGGGGAGGTGAACCCCAGCATTTT. Translation: CASSLNRGGEPQHF.

This chain joins TRBV7-9 and TRBJ2-7; D uncertain. The V gene's germline CDR1 is SEHNR and CDR2 FQNEAQ (reference sequence). V was pared by 2 bases and J by 2 bases, with 4 bases between. The CDR3 contains 12 residues. CDR3 sequence: CASSLQAYEQYF. CDR3 nucleotides: TGTGCCAGCAGCTTACAGGCCTACGAGCAGTACTTC.

The CDR3 DNA reads TGTGCCAGCAGCTTGGTCAGGGACACTGAAGCTTTCTTT. It translates to CASSLVRDTEAFF. The rearrangement uses TRBV5-6 and TRBJ1-1, with a tentative D call TRBD1 (5 bases). V was shortened by 0 bases and J by 3 bases, with 6 bases between the two germline ends. This CDR3 spans 13 amino acids. Germline V CDR1 and CDR2: SGHDT, YYEEEE.

The chain joins TRBV5-4 to TRBJ2-7; 9 bases match TRBD2. This CDR3 has 16 amino acids. Germline V CDR1 and CDR2: SGHNT, YYREEE (reference sequence). Trimming took 4 bases from V and 4 from J; bases not matched to a gene: 12. For the CDR3, the DNA is TGTGCCAGCAGCCGCATACCTAGCGGGATGATATACGAGCAGTACTTC. Amino acid sequence: CASSRIPSGMIYEQYF.

The CDR3 region has the DNA TGCGCCAGCAGCCAAGAGCCCCGACTAGCGATCCCCTACGAGCAGTACTTC. Translated: CASSQEPRLAIPYEQYF. This chain connects TRBV4-1 to TRBJ2-7; 8 bases match TRBD2. Per the germline V gene, CDR1 is MGHRA and CDR2 is YSYEKL. Trimming at V came to 0 bases and at J to 2 bases, leaving 9 bases not matched to a gene. The CDR3 runs to 17 residues.

This chain links TRBV7-2 with TRBJ2-7; D gene uncertain. The V gene lost 1 base and the J gene lost 2 bases, with 9 bases spanning the gap. Germline loops: CDR1 SGHTA, CDR2 FQGNSA. There are 14 residues in the CDR3. CDR3 in DNA: TGTGCCAGCAGCTTAGGGTGGCAGGCCTACGAGCAGTACTTC. It translates to CASSLGWQAYEQYF. Combining the CDR3 with reference TRBV7-2 and TRBJ2-7 gives the whole variable domain GAGVSQSPSNKVTEKGKDVELRCDPISGHTALYWYRQSLGQGLEFLIYFQGNSAPDKSGLPSDRFSAERTGGSVSTLTIQRTQQEDSAVYLCASSLGWQAYEQYFGPGTRLTVT.

The gene calls are TRBV10-1 and TRBJ2-1, with 13 bases matching TRBD2. The germline V gene encodes CDR1 WNHNN and CDR2 SYGVQD (reference sequence). V was pared by 3 bases and J by 2 bases, with 10 bases of the junction left unmatched. This CDR3 has 19 amino acids. The CDR3 spells CASSEGTSGTNSAYNEQFF. CDR3 nucleotide sequence: TGCGCCAGCAGTGAAGGGACTAGCGGGACCAACTCTGCCTACAATGAGCAGTTCTTC.

Comment on this clone: Additional DNA sequences in this sample encode the identical CDR3. The chain carries TRBV9 and TRBJ2-7; 10 bases align to TRBD2. Germline CDR1 is SGDLS and CDR2 is YYNGEE. The CDR3 is 15 amino acids. V was clipped by 0 bases and J by 2 bases; unmatched bases: 2. CDR3 bases: TGTGCCAGCAGCGTAGGGCTAGCGGGGGCCTACGAGCAGTACTTC. This codes for CASSVGLAGAYEQYF. Full variable domain (outside the CDR3, taken from reference TRBV9 and TRBJ2-7): DSGVTQTPKHLITATGQRVTLRCSPRSGDLSVYWYQQSLDQGLQFLIQYYNGEERAKGNILERFSAQQFPDLHSELNLSSLELGDSALYFCASSVGLAGAYEQYFGPGTRLTVT.

The rearrangement joins TRBV28 to TRBJ1-2; a possible D gene is TRBD1 (6 bases). With 4 bases removed from V and 6 bases from J, the gap between germline ends came to 9 bases. CDR3 length: 12 residues. Per germline, CDR1 MDHEN and CDR2 SYDVKM. CDR3 coding DNA: TGTGCCAGCAGTTCAGGGGACGATGGCTACACCTTC. Translated, it gives CASSSGDDGYTF.

The genes are TRBV15 and TRBJ1-1; TRBD1 might be the D (5 bases). This CDR3 region has 19 residues. Trimming took off 0 bases at V and 3 bases at J, with 23 bases between the two ends. Germline V CDR1 and CDR2: LNHNV, YYDKDF (reference sequence). The CDR3 DNA is TGTGCCACCAGCAGAGATGACGGCAGGGTAAGTCGGTTGGACACTGAAGCTTTCTTT. Encoded protein: CATSRDDGRVSRLDTEAFF.

This sequence joins TRBV21-1 and TRBJ1-1; the D call in the table, TRBD1, was not verified against the DNA. TRBV21-1 is a listed pseudogene. This CDR3 has 16 residues. As DNA, the CDR3 is TGTGCCAGCAGCAAAGTAACAGCCGTCGCAATCCCTGAAGCTTTCTTT. It translates to CASSKVTAVAIPEAFF.

The CDR3 DNA reads TGTGCCAGCAGCCCTGGAGGGAAGACGGGAGGCAATCAGCCCCAGCATTTT. Amino acids: CASSPGGKTGGNQPQHF. J is TRBJ1-5 and V is TRBV9; D call uncertain. V dropped 4 bases and J dropped 2 bases, with 19 bases sitting between them. CDR3 length: 17 residues. Germline V gene sequence: CDR1 SGDLS, CDR2 YYNGEE.